The sequence of this TCR beta chain was determined in a study of technical replicates of blood from a few donors. The table came from immunoSEQ multiplex PCR; TCRdb's copy has only in-frame clones and leaves some out. The data contain about 49,000 clones, 80% to 95% of them seen just once; the ten biggest clones take up about 3.6%. Trimming stripped 0 bases from V and 13 bases from J, with 8 bases between. The CDR3 length is 12 residues. CDR1 and CDR2 from the germline V gene are SGDLS and YYNGEE. The gene calls are TRBV9 and TRBJ1-6, with a weak D call TRBD1 (6 bases). Material: PBMCs. This TCR derives from a human donor in good health. Some clones in this sample may be carry-over from other donors' samples. For the CDR3, the DNA is TGTGCCAGCAGCGTAGGGGGGCCCCCCCTCCACTTT. Amino acids: CASSVGGPPLHF.